Here is one TCR beta chain with its context. At one of its ends the junction is not consistent with the germline gene, which may arise from a read error. Each diabetic donor fulfilled classification criteria for either type 1 or type 2. Anyone with other autoimmune disease or infection in the prior four weeks was excluded. Genomic DNA was the PCR template. The TCR beta CDR3 region was amplified using 30 forward and 13 reverse primers. Each CDR3 protein is one row after TCRdb ran MiXCR on the multiplex PCR reads. The sample includes 250,000 or so distinct CDR3 sequences, around 47% seen only once; the top ten take approximately 13%. CDR1 and CDR2 from the germline V gene are LNHNV and YYDKDF (reference sequence). CDR3 length: 20 amino acids. This sample was included in a study of type 1 and type 2 diabetes patients.

The specimen was peripheral blood mononuclear cells (PBMCs). The origin of this receptor is a man between 18 and 35 years old with type 2 diabetes. The V call is TRBV15, the J call TRBJ1-5, with TRBD1 identical over 9 bases. The chain's CDR3 is CAASSPRPGQGGYSNQPQHF. The DNA of the CDR3 is TGTGCCGCCAGCTCGCCCCGTCCGGGACAGGGTGGATATAGCAATCAGCCCCAGCATTTT.